This section outlines one T cell receptor beta chain sequence together with its context. Additional DNA sequences in this sample encode the identical CDR3. Generated by immunoSEQ multiplex PCR, the TCRdb table keeps only in-frame clones and is missing some. The sample records some 66,000 clones, roughly 90% being singletons. These data are taken from a study of blood T cell repertoires in COVID-19. Turning to the study itself: There were acute and convalescent COVID-19 samples, and they came from the United States, Italy and Spain.

The ends lost 5 bases at V and 4 bases at J; junction bases unmatched: 8. The CDR3 length is 16 residues. Germline loops: CDR1 MNHNY, CDR2 SVGAGI (reference sequence). Source material: peripheral blood. This sequence was found in a woman aged 55-69 years with acute or convalescent COVID-19. The V gene is TRBV6-6, the J gene TRBJ1-6; 7 bases agree with TRBD1. DNA for the CDR3: TGTGCCAGCAGTCTCCCCCCGGGACAGTATAATTCACCCCTCCACTTT. Translated: CASSLPPGQYNSPLHF.